This T cell receptor (beta chain) was retrieved from a study of control samples from healthy donors and cancer patients. Clones were read by immunoSEQ multiplex PCR, and TCRdb kept only the in-frame ones, dropping some. The sample has 120,000 or so clones; about 92% are singletons. The CDR3 is 16 amino acids. Per the germline V gene, CDR1 is KGHDR and CDR2 is SFDVKD. V lost 3 bases, J lost 0 bases, and 10 bases lay in between. This sequence joins TRBV24-1 and TRBJ2-2; D unresolved. The sample consisted of PBMCs. This receptor was identified in a man aged 80 or over with head and neck cancer. The CDR3 loop is CATSDITPPNTGELFF. CDR3 sequence (DNA): TGTGCCACCAGTGATATTACACCTCCGAACACCGGGGAGCTGTTTTTT.